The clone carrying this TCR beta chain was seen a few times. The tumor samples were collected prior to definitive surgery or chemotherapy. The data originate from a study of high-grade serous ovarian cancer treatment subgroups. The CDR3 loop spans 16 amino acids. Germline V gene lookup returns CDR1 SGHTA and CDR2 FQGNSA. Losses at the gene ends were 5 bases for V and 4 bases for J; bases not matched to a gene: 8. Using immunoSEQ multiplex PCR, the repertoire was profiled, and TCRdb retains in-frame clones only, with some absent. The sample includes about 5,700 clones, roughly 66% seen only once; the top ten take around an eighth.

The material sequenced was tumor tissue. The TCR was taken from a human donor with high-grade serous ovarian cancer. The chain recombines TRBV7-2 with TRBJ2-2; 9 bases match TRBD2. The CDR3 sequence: CASSPPAGGGTGELFF. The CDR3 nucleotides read TGTGCCAGCAGCCCACCAGCGGGGGGTGGCACCGGGGAGCTGTTTTTT.